This TCR beta chain was retrieved from a study of blood T cell repertoires in COVID-19. About the study: The United States, Italy and Spain provided the acute and convalescent COVID-19 samples. PBMCs, B-cell-depleted T cells, or T cells provided the cDNA or gDNA that made up the material.

Original processing notes: Scientists estimated how many nucleated cells there were by amplifying reference gene primers. TCRdb keeps only in-frame clones here, not all; method: immunoSEQ multiplex PCR. Clone size and V and J calls were adopted from that table, with D and trimming inferred from the DNA. There are about 97,000 clones in the sample; about 83% occur only once, and about a tenth lies in the top ten. J was trimmed by 2 bases and V by 0 bases; bases with no gene match: 4. Germline CDR1 is SGHNT and CDR2 is YYREEE (reference sequence). The CDR3 loop spans 15 amino acids. The receptor comes from a man aged 35-49 years with active or convalescent COVID-19. The sequenced sample was peripheral blood. The genes are TRBV5-4 and TRBJ2-7; 8 positions match TRBD1. CDR3 amino acids: CASSLGTGRTYEQYF. The CDR3 region has the DNA TGTGCCAGCAGCTTGGGGACAGGGAGGACCTACGAGCAGTACTTC.